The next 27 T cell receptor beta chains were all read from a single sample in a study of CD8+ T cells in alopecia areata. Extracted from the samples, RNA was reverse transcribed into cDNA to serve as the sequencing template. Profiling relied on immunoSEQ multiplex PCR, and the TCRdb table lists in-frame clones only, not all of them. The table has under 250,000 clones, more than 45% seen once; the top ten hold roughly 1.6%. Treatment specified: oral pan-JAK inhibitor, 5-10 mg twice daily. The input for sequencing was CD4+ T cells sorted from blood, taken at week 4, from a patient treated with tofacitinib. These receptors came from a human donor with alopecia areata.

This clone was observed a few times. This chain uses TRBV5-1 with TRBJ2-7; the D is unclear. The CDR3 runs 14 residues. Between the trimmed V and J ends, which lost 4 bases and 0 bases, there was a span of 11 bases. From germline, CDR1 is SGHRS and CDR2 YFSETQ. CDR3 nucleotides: TGCGCCAGCAGCCCGGACGGGCACTCCTACGAGCAGTACTTC. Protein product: CASSPDGHSYEQYF.

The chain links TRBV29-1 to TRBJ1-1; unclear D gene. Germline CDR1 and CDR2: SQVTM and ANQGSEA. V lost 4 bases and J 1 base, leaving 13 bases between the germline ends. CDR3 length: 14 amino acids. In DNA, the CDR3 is TGCAGCGTTGTTCAGGTGGTCGCGAACACTGAAGCTTTCTTT. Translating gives CSVVQVVANTEAFF.

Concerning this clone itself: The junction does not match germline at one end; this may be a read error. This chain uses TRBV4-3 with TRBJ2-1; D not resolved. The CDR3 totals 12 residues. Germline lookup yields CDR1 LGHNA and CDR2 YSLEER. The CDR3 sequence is CASSQDGLPLVF. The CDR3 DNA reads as TGCGCCAGCAGCCAAGATGGCTTACCCCTGGTCTTC.

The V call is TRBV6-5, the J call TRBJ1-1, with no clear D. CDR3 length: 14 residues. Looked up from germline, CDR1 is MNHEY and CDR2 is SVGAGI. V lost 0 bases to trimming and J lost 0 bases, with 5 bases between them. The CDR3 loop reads CASSYSELNTEAFF. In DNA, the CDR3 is TGTGCCAGCAGTTACTCGGAACTGAACACTGAAGCTTTCTTT.

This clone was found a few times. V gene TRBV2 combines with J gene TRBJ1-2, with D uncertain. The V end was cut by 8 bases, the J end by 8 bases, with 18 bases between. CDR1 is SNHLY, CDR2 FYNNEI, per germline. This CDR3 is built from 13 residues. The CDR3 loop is CASFGLLLQGYTF. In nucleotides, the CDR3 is TGTGCCAGCTTCGGGCTTCTACTGCAAGGCTACACCTTC.

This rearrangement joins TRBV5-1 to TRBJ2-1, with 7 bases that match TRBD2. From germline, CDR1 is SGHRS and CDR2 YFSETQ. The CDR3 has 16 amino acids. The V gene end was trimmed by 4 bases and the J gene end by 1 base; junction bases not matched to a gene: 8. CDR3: CASSLKSGASYNEQFF. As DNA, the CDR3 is TGCGCCAGCAGCCTCAAGAGCGGGGCATCCTACAATGAGCAGTTCTTC. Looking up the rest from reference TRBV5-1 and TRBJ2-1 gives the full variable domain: KAGVTQTPRYLIKTRGQQVTLSCSPISGHRSVSWYQQTPGQGLQFLFEYFSETQRNKGNFPGRFSGRQFSNSRSEMNVSTLELGDSALYLCASSLKSGASYNEQFFGPGTRLTVL.

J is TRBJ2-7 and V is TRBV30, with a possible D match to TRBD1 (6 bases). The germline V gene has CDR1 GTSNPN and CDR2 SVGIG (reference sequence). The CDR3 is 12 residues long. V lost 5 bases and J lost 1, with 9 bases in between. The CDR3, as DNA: TGTGCCTGGGGGGACACTTCCTACGAGCAGTACTTC. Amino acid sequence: CAWGDTSYEQYF.

CDR3 DNA: TGTGCCAGCAGCTTTAGGGACAGGAGCACCTACGAGCAGTACTTC. Encoded protein: CASSFRDRSTYEQYF. The chain uses TRBV7-2 and TRBJ2-5, with 8 bases matching TRBD1. The assigned J gene may be wrong: the sequence end matches TRBJ2-7 better. CDR3 length equals 15 residues. Germline V gives CDR1 SGHTA, CDR2 FQGNSA.

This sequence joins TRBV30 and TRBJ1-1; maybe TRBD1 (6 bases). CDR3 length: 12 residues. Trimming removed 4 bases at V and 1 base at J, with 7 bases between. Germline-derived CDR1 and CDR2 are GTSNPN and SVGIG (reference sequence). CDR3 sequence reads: CAWKQGNTEAFF. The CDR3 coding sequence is TGTGCCTGGAAACAGGGGAACACTGAAGCTTTCTTT.

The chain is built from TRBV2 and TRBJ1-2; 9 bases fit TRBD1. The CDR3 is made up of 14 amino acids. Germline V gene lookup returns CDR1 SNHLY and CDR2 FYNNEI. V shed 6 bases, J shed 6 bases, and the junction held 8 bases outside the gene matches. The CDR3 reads CASSQGQGRNGYTF. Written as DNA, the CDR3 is TGTGCCAGCAGCCAGGGACAGGGAAGGAATGGCTACACCTTC.

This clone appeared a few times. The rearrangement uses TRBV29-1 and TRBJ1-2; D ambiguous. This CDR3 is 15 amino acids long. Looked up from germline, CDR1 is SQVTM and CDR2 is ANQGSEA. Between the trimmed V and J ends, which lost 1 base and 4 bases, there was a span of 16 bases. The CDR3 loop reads CSVEASGKPLYGYTF. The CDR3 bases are TGCAGCGTTGAAGCCTCCGGGAAACCCCTCTATGGCTACACCTTC.

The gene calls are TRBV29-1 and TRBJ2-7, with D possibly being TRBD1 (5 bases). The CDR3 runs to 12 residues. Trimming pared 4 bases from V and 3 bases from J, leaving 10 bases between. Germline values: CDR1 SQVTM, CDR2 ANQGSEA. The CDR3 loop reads CSVGFRGYEQYF. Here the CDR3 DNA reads TGCAGCGTTGGGTTTAGGGGCTACGAGCAGTACTTC.

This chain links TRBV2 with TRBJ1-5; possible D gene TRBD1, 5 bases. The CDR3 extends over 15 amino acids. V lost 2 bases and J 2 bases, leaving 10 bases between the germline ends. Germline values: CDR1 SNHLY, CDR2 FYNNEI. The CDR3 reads CASSENRGRNQPQHF. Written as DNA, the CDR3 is TGTGCCAGCAGTGAAAATAGGGGACGCAATCAGCCCCAGCATTTT.

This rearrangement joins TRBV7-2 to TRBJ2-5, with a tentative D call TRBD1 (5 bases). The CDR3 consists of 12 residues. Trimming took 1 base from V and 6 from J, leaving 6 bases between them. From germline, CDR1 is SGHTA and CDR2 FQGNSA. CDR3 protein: CASSLDRKTQYF. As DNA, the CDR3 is TGTGCCAGCAGCTTAGACAGGAAGACCCAGTACTTC.

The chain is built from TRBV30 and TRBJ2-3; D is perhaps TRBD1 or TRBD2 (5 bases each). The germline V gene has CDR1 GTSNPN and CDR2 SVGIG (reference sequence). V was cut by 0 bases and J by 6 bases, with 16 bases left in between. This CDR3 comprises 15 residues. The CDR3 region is CAWSVGELIADTQYF. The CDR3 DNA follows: TGTGCCTGGAGTGTGGGGGAGCTCATAGCGGATACGCAGTATTTT. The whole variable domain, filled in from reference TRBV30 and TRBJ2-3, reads SQTIHQWPATLVQPVGSPLSLECTVEGTSNPNLYWYRQAAGRGLQLLFYSVGIGQISSEVPQNLSASRPQDRQFILSSKKLLLSDSGFYLCAWSVGELIADTQYFGPGTRLTVL.

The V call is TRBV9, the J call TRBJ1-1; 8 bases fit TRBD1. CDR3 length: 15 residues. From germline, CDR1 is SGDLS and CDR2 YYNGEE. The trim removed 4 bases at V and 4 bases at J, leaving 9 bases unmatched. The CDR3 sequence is CASSPLDREGTEAFF. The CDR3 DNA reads TGTGCCAGCAGCCCCCTGGACAGGGAAGGCACTGAAGCTTTCTTT.

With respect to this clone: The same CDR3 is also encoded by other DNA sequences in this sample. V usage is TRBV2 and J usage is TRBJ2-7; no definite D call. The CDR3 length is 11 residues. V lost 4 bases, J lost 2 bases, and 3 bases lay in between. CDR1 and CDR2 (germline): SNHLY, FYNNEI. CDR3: CASSVTYEQYF. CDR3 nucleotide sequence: TGTGCCAGCAGTGTTACCTACGAGCAGTACTTC.

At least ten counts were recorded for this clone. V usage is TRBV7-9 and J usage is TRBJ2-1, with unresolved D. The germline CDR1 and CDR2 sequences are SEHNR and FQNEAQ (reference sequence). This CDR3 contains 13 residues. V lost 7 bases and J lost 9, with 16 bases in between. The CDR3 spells CASIPPGVAEQFF. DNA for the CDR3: TGTGCCAGCATCCCTCCGGGTGTAGCTGAGCAGTTCTTC.

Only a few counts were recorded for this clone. Written as DNA, the CDR3 is TGCAGCGACGGGGACACTTTGGGGGTCTACGAGCAGTACTTC. Protein sequence: CSDGDTLGVYEQYF. The V and J genes are TRBV29-1 and TRBJ2-7; possibly TRBD1 for D (6 bases). The CDR3 length is 14 residues. Trimming took 7 bases from V and 3 from J, leaving 19 bases between them. Germline assignment: CDR1 SQVTM and CDR2 ANQGSEA.

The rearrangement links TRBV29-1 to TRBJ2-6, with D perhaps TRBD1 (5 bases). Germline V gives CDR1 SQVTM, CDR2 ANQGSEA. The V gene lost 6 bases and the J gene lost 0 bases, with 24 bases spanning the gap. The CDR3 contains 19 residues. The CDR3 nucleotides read TGCAGCGTAGGAAGGGGTACGTCCTCCTTCCTCTCTGGGGCCAACGTCCTGACTTTC. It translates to CSVGRGTSSFLSGANVLTF.

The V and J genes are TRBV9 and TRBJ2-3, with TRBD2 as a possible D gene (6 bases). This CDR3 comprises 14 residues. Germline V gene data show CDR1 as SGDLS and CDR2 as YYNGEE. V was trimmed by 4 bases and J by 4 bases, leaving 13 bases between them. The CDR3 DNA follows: TGTGCCAGCAGCAGTGGCGGGGTGGCAGATACGCAGTATTTT. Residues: CASSSGGVADTQYF.

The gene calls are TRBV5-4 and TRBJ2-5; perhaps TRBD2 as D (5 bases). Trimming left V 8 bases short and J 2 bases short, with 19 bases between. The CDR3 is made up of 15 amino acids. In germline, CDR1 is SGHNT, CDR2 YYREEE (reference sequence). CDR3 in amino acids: CASSLLTGLQETQYF. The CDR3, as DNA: TGTGCCAGTTCCCTCCTAACGGGATTACAAGAGACCCAGTACTTC.

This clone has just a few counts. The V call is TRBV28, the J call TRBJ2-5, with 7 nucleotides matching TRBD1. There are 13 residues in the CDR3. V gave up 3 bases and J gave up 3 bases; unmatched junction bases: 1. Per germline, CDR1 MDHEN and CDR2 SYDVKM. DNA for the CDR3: TGTGCCAGCAGTTTGGGGACAGAAGAGACCCAGTACTTC. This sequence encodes CASSLGTEETQYF. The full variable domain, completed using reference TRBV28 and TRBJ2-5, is DVKVTQSSRYLVKRTGEKVFLECVQDMDHENMFWYRQDPGLGLRLIYFSYDVKMKEKGDIPEGYSVSREKKERFSLILESASTNQTSMYLCASSLGTEETQYFGPGTRLLVL.

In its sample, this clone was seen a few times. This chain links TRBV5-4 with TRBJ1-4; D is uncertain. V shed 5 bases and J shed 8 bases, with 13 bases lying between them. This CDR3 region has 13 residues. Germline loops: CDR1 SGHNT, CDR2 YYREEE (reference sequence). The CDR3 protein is CASSERAREKLFF. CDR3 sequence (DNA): TGTGCCAGCAGTGAACGAGCAAGGGAAAAACTGTTTTTT. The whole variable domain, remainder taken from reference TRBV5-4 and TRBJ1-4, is ETGVTQSPTHLIKTRGQQVTLRCSSQSGHNTVSWYQQALGQGPQFIFQYYREEENGRGNFPPRFSGLQFPNYSSELNVNALELDDSALYLCASSERAREKLFFGSGTQLSVL.

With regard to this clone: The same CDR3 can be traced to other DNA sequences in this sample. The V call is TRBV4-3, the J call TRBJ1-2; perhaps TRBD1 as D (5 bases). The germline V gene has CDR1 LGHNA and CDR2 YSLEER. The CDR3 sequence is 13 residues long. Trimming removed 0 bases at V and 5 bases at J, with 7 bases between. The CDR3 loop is CASSQEGRYGYTF. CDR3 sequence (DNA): TGCGCCAGCAGCCAAGAGGGACGGTATGGCTACACCTTC.

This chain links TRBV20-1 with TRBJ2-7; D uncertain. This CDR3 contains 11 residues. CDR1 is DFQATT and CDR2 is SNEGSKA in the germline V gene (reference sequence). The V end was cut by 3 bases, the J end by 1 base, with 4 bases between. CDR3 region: CSARNSYEQYF. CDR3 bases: TGCAGTGCTAGGAATTCCTACGAGCAGTACTTC.

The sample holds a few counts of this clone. The CDR3 sequence is CASSQDVGQASVTQYF. In DNA form, the CDR3 reads TGCGCCAGCAGCCAAGATGTGGGTCAGGCTTCCGTGACCCAGTACTTC. The rearrangement links TRBV4-3 to TRBJ2-5, with unresolved D. The CDR3 totals 16 residues. V was shortened by 0 bases and J by 7 bases, with 18 bases between the two germline ends. Germline CDR1 LGHNA, CDR2 YSLEER.